This T cell receptor beta chain was sequenced for a study of cytomegalovirus exposure and HLA in healthy donors. Overall study findings and caveats: Researchers catalogued 164 TCR beta chains as cytomegalovirus-associated. For TCR beta chains, V- and J-gene trimming was later linked to a missense DCLRE1C variant. HLA alleles showed associations with fewer than 20,000 TCR beta sequences in a later analysis, at a 0.05 false discovery rate. HLA restriction was apparent for most CMV-associated TCR beta chains in a later analysis.

Vbeta (60) and Jbeta (13) primers were used in the PCR. TCRdb's table, derived via immunoSEQ multiplex PCR, lists solely in-frame clones and lacks some. The table records 150,000 to 200,000 clones, 80% to 90% of them present only once. This clone was counted only a few times. Its antigen is currently unknown. The sequenced sample was PBMCs. The origin of this receptor is a man in his fifties in good health and CMV-seropositive.

CDR3 loop: CASSERSTEAFF. CDR3 coding DNA: TGCGCCAGCAGTGAGAGGAGCACTGAAGCTTTCTTT. The V call is TRBV10-2, the J call TRBJ1-1; D is ambiguous. CDR1 WSHSY and CDR2 SAAADI come from the germline V gene. V lost 2 bases to trimming and J lost 4 bases, with 5 bases between them. The CDR3 runs to 12 residues.